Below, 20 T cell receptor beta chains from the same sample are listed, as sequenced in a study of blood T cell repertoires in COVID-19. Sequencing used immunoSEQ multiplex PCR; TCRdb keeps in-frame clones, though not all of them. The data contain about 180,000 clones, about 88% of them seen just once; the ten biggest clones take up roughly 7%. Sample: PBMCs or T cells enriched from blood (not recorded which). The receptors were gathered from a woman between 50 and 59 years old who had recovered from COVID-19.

This chain's CDR3 is CASSPTGKFYEQYF. CDR3 nucleotide sequence: TGTGCCAGCAGTCCGACAGGGAAATTCTACGAGCAGTACTTC. The rearrangement uses TRBV27 and TRBJ2-7, with 7 positions matching TRBD1. The V gene end was trimmed by 5 bases and the J gene end by 3 bases; junction bases not matched to a gene: 7. CDR1 and CDR2 (germline): MNHEY, SMNVEV (reference sequence). The CDR3 has 14 amino acids.

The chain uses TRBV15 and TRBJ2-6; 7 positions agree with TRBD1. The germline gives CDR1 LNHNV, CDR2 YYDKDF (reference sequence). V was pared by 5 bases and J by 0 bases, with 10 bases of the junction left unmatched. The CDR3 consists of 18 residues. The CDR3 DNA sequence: TGTGCCACCAGCGGAAGGGACAGCAAACGCTCTGGGGCCAACGTCCTGACTTTC. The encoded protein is CATSGRDSKRSGANVLTF.

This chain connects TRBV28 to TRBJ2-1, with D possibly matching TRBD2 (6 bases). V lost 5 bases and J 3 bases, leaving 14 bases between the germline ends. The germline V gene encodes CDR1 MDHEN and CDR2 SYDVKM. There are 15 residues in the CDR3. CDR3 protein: CASSHLRENYNEQFF. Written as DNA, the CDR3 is TGTGCCAGCAGTCACCTCCGGGAGAACTACAATGAGCAGTTCTTC. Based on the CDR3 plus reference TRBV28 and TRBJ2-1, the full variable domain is DVKVTQSSRYLVKRTGEKVFLECVQDMDHENMFWYRQDPGLGLRLIYFSYDVKMKEKGDIPEGYSVSREKKERFSLILESASTNQTSMYLCASSHLRENYNEQFFGPGTRLTVL.

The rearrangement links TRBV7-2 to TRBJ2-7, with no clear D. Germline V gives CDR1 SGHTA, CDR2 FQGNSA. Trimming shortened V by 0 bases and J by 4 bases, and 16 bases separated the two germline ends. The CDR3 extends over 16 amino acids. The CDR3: CASSLAFQSLQYEQYF. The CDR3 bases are TGTGCCAGCAGCTTAGCGTTTCAGTCCCTTCAATACGAGCAGTACTTC. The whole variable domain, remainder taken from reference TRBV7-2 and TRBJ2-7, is GAGVSQSPSNKVTEKGKDVELRCDPISGHTALYWYRQSLGQGLEFLIYFQGNSAPDKSGLPSDRFSAERTGGSVSTLTIQRTQQEDSAVYLCASSLAFQSLQYEQYFGPGTRLTVT.

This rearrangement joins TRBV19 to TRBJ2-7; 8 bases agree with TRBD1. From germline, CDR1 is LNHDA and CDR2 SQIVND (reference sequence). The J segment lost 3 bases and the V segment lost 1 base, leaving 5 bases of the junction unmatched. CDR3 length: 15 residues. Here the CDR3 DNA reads TGTGCCAGTAGTATAGGGACAGGGACCGTCTACGAGCAGTACTTC. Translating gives CASSIGTGTVYEQYF.

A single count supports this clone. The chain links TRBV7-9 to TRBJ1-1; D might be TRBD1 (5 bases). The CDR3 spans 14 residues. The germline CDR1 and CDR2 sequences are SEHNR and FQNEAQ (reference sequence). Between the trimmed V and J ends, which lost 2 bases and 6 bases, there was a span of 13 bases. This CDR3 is CASSLLGGRAEAFF. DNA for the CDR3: TGTGCCAGCAGCTTATTGGGGGGTAGAGCTGAAGCTTTCTTT.

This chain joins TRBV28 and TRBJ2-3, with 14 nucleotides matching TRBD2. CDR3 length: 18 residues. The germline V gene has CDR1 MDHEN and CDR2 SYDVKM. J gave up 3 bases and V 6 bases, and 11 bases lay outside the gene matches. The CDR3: CASSPLTGTSGRTDTQYF. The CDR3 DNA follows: TGTGCCAGCAGCCCCCTTACCGGGACTAGCGGGAGAACAGATACGCAGTATTTT.

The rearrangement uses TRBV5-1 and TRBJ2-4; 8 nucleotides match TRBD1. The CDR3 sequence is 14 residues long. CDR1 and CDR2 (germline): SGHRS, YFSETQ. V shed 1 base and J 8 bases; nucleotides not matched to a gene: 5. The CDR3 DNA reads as TGCGCCAGCAGCTTGACAGGGGGGTTGGACATTCAGTACTTC. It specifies CASSLTGGLDIQYF.

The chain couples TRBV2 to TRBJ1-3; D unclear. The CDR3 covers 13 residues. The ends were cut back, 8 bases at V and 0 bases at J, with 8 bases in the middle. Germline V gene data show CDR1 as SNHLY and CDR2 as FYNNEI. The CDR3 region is CASRLRSGNTIYF. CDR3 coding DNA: TGTGCCAGCCGACTCCGCTCTGGAAACACCATATATTTT.

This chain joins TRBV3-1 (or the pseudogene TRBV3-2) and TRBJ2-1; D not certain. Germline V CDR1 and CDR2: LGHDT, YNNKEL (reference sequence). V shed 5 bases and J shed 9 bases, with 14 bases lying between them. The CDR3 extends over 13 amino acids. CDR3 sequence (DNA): TGTGCCAGCAGCTCCCAAACTGGTACTGAGCAGTTCTTC. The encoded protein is CASSSQTGTEQFF.

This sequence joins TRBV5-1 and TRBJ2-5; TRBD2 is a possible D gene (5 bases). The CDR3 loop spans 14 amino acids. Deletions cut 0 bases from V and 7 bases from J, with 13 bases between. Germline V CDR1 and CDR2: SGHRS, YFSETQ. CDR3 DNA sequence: TGCGCCAGCAGCTTGGTTTCGGACTTGGGGACCCAGTACTTC. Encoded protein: CASSLVSDLGTQYF.

As DNA, the CDR3 is TGCGCCAGCAGCTTGGGACACTTAAACACTGAAGCTTTCTTT. It specifies CASSLGHLNTEAFF. The genes are TRBV5-1 and TRBJ1-1, with no clear D. V was pared by 0 bases and J by 2 bases, with 8 bases between. The V gene's germline CDR1 is SGHRS and CDR2 YFSETQ. The CDR3 length is 14 residues.

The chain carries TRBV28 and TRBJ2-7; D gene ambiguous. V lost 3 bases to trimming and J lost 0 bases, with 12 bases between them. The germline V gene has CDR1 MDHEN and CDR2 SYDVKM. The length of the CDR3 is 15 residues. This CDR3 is CASSFNGQHSYEQYF. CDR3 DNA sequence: TGTGCCAGCAGTTTCAATGGGCAGCACTCCTACGAGCAGTACTTC.

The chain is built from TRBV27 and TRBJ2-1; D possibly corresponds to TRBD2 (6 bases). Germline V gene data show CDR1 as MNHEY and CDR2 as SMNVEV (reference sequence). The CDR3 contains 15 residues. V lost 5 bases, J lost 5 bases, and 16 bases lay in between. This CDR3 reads CASSPPGRPHNEQFF. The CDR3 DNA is TGTGCCAGCAGTCCTCCGGGGAGGCCCCACAATGAGCAGTTCTTC.

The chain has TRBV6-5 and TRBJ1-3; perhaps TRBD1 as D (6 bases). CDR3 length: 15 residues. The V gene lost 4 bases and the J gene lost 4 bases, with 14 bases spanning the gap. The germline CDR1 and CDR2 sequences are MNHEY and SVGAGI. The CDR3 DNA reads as TGTGCCAGCAGTTCCAGGGGAGCTTCCGGAAACACCATATATTTT. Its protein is CASSSRGASGNTIYF.

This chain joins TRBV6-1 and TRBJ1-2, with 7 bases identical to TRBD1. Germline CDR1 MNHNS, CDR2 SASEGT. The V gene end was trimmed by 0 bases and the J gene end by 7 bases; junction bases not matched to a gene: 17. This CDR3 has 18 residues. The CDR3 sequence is CASSEATWTQGFPRGYTF. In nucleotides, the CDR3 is TGTGCCAGCAGTGAAGCGACTTGGACACAGGGGTTTCCGCGTGGCTACACCTTC.

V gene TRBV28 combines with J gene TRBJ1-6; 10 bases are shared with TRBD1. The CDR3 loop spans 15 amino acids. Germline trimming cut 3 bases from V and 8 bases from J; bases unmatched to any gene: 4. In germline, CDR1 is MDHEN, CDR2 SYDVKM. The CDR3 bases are TGTGCCAGCAGTTTCTTGGACAGGGGGTATTCACCCCTCCACTTT. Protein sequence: CASSFLDRGYSPLHF.

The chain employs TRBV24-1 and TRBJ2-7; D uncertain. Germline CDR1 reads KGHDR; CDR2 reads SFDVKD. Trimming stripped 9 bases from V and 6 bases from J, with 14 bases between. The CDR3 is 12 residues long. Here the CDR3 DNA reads TGTGCCACCCCCCCAGGCCCTCCCGAGCAGTACTTC. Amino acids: CATPPGPPEQYF.

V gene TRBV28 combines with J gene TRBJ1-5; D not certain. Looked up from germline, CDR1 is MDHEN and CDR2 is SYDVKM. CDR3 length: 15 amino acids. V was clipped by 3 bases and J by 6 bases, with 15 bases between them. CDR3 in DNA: TGTGCCAGCAGTTTCGGAGGGTGGAGCGGTCAGCCCCAGCATTTT. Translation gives CASSFGGWSGQPQHF.

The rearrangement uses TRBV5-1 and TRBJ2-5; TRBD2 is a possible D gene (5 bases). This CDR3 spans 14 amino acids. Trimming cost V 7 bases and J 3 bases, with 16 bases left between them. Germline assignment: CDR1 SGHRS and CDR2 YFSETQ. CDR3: CASAPSRGKETQYF. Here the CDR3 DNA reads TGCGCCAGCGCCCCCAGTCGGGGAAAAGAGACCCAGTACTTC.